This passage covers 9 T cell receptor beta chains from one sample sequenced in a study of blood T cell repertoires in COVID-19. Sequencing used immunoSEQ multiplex PCR; TCRdb keeps in-frame clones, though not all of them. The sample shows some 200,000 clones, 75% to 90% of them seen only once. Sequencing used PBMCs or T cells enriched from blood (not recorded which). The receptors originated from a man aged 40-49 years who had recovered from COVID-19.

The J gene is TRBJ1-5, the V gene TRBV23-1; TRBD1 matches at 7 bases. TRBV23-1 qualifies as an ORF whose function is uncertain. The length of the CDR3 is 17 residues. After removal of 3 bases from V and 5 bases from J, the junction contained 13 bases not matched to a gene. CDR3 sequence reads: CASSHRGQRKGDQPQHF. The CDR3 region has the DNA TGCGCCAGCAGTCATCGGGGACAGAGAAAGGGGGATCAGCCCCAGCATTTT.

This chain connects TRBV30 to TRBJ1-5; TRBD1 might be the D (6 bases). The length of the CDR3 is 14 residues. CDR1 GTSNPN and CDR2 SVGIG come from the germline V gene (reference sequence). The CDR3 DNA reads as TGTGCTCGGAGGACAGTCTCCCCCAATCAGCCCCAGCATTTT. Its protein product is CARRTVSPNQPQHF. Full variable domain (rest looked up from reference TRBV30 and TRBJ1-5): SQTIHQWPATLVQPVGSPLSLECTVEGTSNPNLYWYRQAAGRGLQLLFYSVGIGQISSEVPQNLSASRPQDRQFILSSKKLLLSDSGFYLCARRTVSPNQPQHFGDGTRLSIL.

This chain links TRBV7-8 with TRBJ2-3, with D maybe TRBD2 (6 bases). Germline V gives CDR1 SGHVS, CDR2 FQNEAQ. This CDR3 has 13 residues. V shed 8 bases and J shed 0 bases, with 9 bases lying between them. For the CDR3, the DNA is TGTGCCAGCTGGGGGGAGAGCACAGATACGCAGTATTTT. Protein sequence: CASWGESTDTQYF.

The chain is built from TRBV10-3 and TRBJ2-2; 10 nucleotides line up with TRBD1. The CDR3 has 16 residues. Germline V CDR1 and CDR2: ENHRY, SYGVKD. J was trimmed by 3 bases and V by 5 bases; bases with no gene match: 6. CDR3 in amino acids: CAISPRQGADTGELFF. Written as DNA, the CDR3 is TGTGCCATCAGTCCGCGACAGGGGGCGGACACCGGGGAGCTGTTTTTT.

V is TRBV12-5 and J is TRBJ1-1, with D perhaps TRBD1 (5 bases). V was cut by 0 bases and J by 1 base, with 12 bases left in between. Germline assignment: CDR1 LGHNT and CDR2 FRNRAP. CDR3 length: 16 amino acids. CDR3 bases: TGTGCTAGTGGTTTGGTTCAGGGTGTGACGAACACTGAAGCTTTCTTT. It translates to CASGLVQGVTNTEAFF.

Ten or more counts support this clone. V is TRBV5-1 and J is TRBJ1-2; 10 positions match TRBD1. This CDR3 region has 16 residues. The V and J ends lost 6 bases and 4 bases, in that order; junction bases with no gene match: 12. Germline CDR1 is SGHRS and CDR2 is YFSETQ. The CDR3 protein is CASTRTPGQGPYGYTF. DNA for the CDR3: TGCGCCAGCACGAGAACCCCGGGACAGGGGCCCTATGGCTACACCTTC.

This chain links TRBV18 with TRBJ2-1, with 8 bases identical to TRBD1. CDR3 length equals 17 residues. J was trimmed by 7 bases and V by 4 bases; bases with no gene match: 15. Germline V lookup: CDR1 KGHSH, CDR2 LQKENI. The CDR3 is CASSRMGGQVLLNEQFF. CDR3 bases: TGTGCCAGCTCACGAATGGGGGGACAGGTGCTTTTGAATGAGCAGTTCTTC.

The genes are TRBV28 and TRBJ1-4; the D gene is possibly TRBD1 (6 bases). V dropped 2 bases and J dropped 8 bases, with 15 bases sitting between them. The CDR3 sequence is 15 residues long. Looked up from germline, CDR1 is MDHEN and CDR2 is SYDVKM. The CDR3 DNA is TGTGCCAGCAGTTTAGGGAGGGGGAGCCTCGAAAAACTGTTTTTT. It specifies CASSLGRGSLEKLFF.

The gene calls are TRBV27 and TRBJ1-1; TRBD1 agrees at 9 bases. With 4 bases clipped from V and 4 bases from J, the junction kept 10 bases outside the gene matches. CDR3 length: 16 amino acids. Looked up from germline, CDR1 is MNHEY and CDR2 is SMNVEV (reference sequence). The CDR3 DNA sequence: TGTGCCAGCAGTTCCCCATACTCGACAGGGGGCACTGAAGCTTTCTTT. It yields the protein CASSSPYSTGGTEAFF.